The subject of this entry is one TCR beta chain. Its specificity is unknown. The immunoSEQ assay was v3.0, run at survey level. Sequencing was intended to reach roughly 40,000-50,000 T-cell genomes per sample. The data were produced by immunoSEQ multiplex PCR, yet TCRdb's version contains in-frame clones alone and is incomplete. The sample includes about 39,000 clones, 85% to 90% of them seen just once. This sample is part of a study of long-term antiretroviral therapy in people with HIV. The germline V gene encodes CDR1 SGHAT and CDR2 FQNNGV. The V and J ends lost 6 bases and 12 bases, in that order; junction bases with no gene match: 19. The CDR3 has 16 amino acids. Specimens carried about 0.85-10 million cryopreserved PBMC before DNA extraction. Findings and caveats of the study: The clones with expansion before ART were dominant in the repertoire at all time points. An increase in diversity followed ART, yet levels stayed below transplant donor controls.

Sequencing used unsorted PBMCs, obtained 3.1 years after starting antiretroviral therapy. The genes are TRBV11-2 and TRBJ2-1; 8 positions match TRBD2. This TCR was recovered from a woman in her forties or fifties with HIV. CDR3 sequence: CASSFVISGTSDVQFF. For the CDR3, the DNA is TGTGCCAGCAGTTTTGTGATTAGCGGGACCTCCGATGTGCAGTTCTTC.